The entry below gives a single TCR beta chain sequence along with its context. The data were obtained in a study of cytomegalovirus exposure and HLA in healthy donors. It was with 60 Vbeta and 13 Jbeta primers that the PCR ran. The assay was immunoSEQ multiplex PCR, and TCRdb's table has in-frame clones only and misses some. The sample yields 90,000 to 120,000 clones, 82% seen once. This CDR3 is 15 amino acids long. The trim removed 3 bases at V and 0 bases at J, leaving 5 bases unmatched. In germline, CDR1 is SNHLY, CDR2 FYNNEI. The chain recombines TRBV2 with TRBJ2-7, with TRBD2 identical over 7 bases. Input material: PBMCs. This clonotype was sampled from a man aged 25 to 45 in good health and CMV-seropositive. CDR3 bases: TGTGCCAGCAGTGAGGGGACTATCCGCTCCTACGAGCAGTACTTC. Translating it yields CASSEGTIRSYEQYF.